This T cell receptor (beta chain) was retrieved from a study of T-cell reconstitution after alpha-beta-depleted transplantation in children. This clonotype was seen only a few times. One end of the junction is discordant with germline, which a read error may explain. From germline, CDR1 is SGDLS and CDR2 YYNGEE. This CDR3 comprises 13 residues. Unique molecular identifiers were used in preparing the TCRbeta library. A single record per CDR3 protein comes from TCRdb applying MiXCR to the PCR reads. The sample has about 540,000 distinct CDR3 sequences, roughly 18% seen once. The TCR sequence derives from a human donor who donated a stem cell graft to a child with acute lymphoblastic leukemia. The V call is TRBV9, the J call TRBJ2-7; D not certain. The sequenced sample was PBMCs from the stem cell graft donor, obtained from the stem cell graft. The CDR3 spells CASSVPPSHEQYF. The CDR3 coding sequence is TGTGCCAGCAGCGTGCCCCCCTCCCACGAGCAGTACTTC.